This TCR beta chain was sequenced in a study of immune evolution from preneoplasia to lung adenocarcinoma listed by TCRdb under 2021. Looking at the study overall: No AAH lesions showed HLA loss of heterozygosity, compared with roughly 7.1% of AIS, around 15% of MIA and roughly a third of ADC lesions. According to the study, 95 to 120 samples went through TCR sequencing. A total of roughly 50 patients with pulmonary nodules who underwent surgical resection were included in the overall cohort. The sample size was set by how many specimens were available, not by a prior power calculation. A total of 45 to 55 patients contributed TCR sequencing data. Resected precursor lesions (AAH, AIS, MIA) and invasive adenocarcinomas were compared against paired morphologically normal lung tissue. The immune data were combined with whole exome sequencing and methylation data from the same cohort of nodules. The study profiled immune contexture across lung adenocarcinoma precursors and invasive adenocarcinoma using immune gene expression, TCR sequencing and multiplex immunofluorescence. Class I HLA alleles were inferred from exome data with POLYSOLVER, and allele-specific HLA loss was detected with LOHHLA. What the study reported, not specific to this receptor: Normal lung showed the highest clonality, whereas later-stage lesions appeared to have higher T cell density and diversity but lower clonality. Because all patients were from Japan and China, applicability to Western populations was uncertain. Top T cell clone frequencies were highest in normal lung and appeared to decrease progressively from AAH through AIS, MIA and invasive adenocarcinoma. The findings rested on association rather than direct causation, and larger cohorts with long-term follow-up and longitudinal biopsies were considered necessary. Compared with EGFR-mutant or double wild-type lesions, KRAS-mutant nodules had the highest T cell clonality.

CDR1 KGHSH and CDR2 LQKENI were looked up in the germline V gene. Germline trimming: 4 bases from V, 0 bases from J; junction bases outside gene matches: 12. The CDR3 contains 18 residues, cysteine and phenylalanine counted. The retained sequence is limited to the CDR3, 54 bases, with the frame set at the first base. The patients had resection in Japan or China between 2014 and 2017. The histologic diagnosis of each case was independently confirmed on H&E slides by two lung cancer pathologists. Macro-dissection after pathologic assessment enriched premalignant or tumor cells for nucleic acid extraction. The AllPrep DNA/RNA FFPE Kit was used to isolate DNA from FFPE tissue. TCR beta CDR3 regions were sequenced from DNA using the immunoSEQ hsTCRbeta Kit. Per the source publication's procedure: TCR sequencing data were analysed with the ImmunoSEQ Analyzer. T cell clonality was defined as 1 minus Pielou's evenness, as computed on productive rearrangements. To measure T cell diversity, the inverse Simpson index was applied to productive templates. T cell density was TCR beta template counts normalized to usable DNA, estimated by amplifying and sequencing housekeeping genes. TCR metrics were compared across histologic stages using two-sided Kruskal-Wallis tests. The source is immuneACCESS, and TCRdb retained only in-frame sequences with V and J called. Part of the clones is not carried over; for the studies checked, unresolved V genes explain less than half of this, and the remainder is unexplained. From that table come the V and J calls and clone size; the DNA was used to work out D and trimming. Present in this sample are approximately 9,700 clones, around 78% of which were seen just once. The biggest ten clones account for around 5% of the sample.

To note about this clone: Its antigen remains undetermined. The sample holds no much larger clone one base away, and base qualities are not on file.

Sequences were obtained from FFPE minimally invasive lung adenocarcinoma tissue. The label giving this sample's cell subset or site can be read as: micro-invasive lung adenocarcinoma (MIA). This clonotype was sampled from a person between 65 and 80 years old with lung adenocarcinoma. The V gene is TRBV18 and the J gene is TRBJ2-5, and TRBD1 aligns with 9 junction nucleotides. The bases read TGTGCCAGCTCACTTTCTCCTGGGACAGGGTATGACCAAGAGACCCAGTACTTC. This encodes CASSLSPGTGYDQETQYF.